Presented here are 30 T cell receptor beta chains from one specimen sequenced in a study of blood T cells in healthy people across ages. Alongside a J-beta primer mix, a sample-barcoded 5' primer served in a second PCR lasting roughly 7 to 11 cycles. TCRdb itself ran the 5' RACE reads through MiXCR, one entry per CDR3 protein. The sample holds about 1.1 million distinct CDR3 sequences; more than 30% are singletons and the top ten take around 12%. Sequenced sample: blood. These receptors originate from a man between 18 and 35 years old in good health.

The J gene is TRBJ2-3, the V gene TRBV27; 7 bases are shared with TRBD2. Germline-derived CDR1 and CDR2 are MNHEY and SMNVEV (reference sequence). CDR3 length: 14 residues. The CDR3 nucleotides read TGTGTCGCTGGTGGGAGGGAAGCAACAGATACGCAGTATTTT. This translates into CVAGGREATDTQYF.

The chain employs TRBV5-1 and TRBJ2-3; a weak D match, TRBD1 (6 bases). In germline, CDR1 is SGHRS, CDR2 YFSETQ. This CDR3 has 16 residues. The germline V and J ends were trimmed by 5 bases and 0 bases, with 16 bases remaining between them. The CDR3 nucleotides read TGCGCCAGCAGGCCGAGGGACACCTCTAGCACAGATACGCAGTATTTT. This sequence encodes CASRPRDTSSTDTQYF.

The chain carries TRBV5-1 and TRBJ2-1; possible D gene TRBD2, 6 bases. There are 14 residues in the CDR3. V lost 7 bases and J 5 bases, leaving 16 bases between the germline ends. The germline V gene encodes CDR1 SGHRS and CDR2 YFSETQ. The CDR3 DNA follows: TGCGCCAGCCAGGGACTCATGGGCAACAATGAGCAGTTCTTC. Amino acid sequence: CASQGLMGNNEQFF.

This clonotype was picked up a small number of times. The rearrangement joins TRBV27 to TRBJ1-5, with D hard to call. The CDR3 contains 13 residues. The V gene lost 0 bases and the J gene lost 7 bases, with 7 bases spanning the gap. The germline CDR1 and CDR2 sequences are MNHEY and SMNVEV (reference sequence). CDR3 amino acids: CASSLSGRQPQHF. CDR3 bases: TGTGCCAGCAGTTTATCAGGGCGACAGCCCCAGCATTTT.

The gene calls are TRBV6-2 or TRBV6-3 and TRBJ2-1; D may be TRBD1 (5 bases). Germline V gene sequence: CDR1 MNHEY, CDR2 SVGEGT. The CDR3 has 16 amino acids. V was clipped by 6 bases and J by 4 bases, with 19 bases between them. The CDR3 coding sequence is TGTGCCAGCAGCCTTACGAGGCAGGGTCCATACAATGAGCAGTTCTTC. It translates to CASSLTRQGPYNEQFF.

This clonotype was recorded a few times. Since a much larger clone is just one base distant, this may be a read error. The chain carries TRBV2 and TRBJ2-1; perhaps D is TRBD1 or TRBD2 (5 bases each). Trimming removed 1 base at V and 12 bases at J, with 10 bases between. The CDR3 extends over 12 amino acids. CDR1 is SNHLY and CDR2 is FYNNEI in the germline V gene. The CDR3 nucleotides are TGTGCCAGCAGTGAAGAGGGACGGAGGCAGTTCTTC. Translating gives CASSEEGRRQFF.

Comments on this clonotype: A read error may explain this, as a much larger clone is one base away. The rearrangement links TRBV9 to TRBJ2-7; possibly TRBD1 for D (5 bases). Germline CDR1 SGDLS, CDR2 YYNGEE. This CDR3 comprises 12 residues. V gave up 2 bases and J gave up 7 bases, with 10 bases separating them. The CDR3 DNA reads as TGTGCCAGCAGCGTCTCAGGGAATGAGCAGTACTTC. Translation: CASSVSGNEQYF.

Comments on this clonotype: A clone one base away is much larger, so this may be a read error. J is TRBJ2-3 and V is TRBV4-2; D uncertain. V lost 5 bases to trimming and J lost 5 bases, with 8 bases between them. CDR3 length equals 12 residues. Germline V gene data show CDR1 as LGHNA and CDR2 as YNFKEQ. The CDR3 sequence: CASSFTVDTQYF. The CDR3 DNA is TGTGCCAGCAGCTTTACAGTAGATACGCAGTATTTT.

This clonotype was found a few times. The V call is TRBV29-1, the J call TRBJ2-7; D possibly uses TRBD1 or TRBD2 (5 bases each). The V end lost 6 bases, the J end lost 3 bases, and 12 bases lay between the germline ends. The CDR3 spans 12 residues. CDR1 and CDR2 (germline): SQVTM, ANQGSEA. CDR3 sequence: CSVGGDGYEQYF. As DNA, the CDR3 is TGCAGCGTCGGTGGGGACGGCTACGAGCAGTACTTC.

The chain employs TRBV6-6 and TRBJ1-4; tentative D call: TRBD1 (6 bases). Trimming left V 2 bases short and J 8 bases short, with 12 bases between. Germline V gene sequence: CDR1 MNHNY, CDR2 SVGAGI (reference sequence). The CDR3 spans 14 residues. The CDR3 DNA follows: TGTGCCAGCAGTTACATCAGGGGAAAAGAAAAACTGTTTTTT. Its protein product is CASSYIRGKEKLFF.

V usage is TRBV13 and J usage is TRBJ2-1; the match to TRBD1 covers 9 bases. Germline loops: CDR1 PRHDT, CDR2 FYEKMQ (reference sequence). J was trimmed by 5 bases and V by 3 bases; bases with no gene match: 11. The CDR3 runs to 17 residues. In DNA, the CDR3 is TGTGCCAGCAGCTTTTCATCCGGGACAGGGATGGACAATGAGCAGTTCTTC. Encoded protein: CASSFSSGTGMDNEQFF.

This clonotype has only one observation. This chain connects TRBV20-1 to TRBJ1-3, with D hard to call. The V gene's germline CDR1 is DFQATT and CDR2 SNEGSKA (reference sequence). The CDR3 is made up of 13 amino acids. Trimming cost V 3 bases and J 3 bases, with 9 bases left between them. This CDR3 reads CSARSGNGNTIYF. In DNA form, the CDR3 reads TGCAGTGCTAGGTCGGGGAATGGAAACACCATATATTTT.

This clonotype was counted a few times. The DNA of the CDR3 is TGTGCCAGTATAAAGACAGGGGCAAGCTCCTACAATGAGCAGTTCTTC. This translates into CASIKTGASSYNEQFF. This chain connects TRBV7-9 to TRBJ2-1; TRBD1 agrees at 8 bases. Losses at the gene ends were 9 bases for V and 0 bases for J; bases not matched to a gene: 10. The CDR3 loop spans 16 amino acids. CDR1 is SEHNR and CDR2 is FQNEAQ in the germline V gene (reference sequence).

The CDR3 region is CASSLILAGGRRTDTQYF. The CDR3 nucleotides are TGTGCCAGCAGCTTAATCCTAGCGGGGGGGCGGCGGACAGATACGCAGTATTTT. This chain connects TRBV13 to TRBJ2-3, with 12 bases lining up with TRBD2. Trimming took 2 bases from V and 3 from J; bases not matched to a gene: 9. CDR3 length equals 18 residues. Germline CDR1 is PRHDT and CDR2 is FYEKMQ (reference sequence). Supplemented by reference TRBV13 and TRBJ2-3, the full variable domain reads AAGVIQSPRHLIKEKRETATLKCYPIPRHDTVYWYQQGPGQDPQFLISFYEKMQSDKGSIPDRFSAQQFSDYHSELNMSSLELGDSALYFCASSLILAGGRRTDTQYFGPGTRLTVL.

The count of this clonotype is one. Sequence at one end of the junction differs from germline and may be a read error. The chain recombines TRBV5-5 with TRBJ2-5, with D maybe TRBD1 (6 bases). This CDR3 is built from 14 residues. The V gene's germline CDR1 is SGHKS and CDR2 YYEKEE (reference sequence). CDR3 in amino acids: CASSFRQVQEAQYF. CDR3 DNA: TGTGCCAGCAGCTTCCGACAGGTACAAGAGGCCCAGTACTTC.

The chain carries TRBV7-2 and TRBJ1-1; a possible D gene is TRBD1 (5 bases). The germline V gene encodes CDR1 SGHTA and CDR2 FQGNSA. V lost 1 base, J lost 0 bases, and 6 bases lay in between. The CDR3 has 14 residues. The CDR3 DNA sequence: TGTGCCAGCAGCTTAGTGACAGTGAACACTGAAGCTTTCTTT. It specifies CASSLVTVNTEAFF.

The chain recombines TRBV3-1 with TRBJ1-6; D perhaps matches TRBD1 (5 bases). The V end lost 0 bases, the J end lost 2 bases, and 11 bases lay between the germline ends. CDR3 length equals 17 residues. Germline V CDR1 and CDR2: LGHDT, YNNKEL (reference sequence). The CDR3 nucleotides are TGTGCCAGCAGCCAAGATCCAATAGGGGCCTATAATTCACCCCTCCACTTT. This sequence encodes CASSQDPIGAYNSPLHF.

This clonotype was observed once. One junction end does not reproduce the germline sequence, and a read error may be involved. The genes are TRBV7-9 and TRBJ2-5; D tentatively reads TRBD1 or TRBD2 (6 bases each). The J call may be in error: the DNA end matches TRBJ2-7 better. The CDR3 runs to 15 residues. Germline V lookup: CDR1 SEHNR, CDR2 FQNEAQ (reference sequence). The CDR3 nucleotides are TGTGTCAGCAGCTCTTGGACAGCCTCGGGGGACGAGCAGTACTTC. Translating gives CVSSSWTASGDEQYF.

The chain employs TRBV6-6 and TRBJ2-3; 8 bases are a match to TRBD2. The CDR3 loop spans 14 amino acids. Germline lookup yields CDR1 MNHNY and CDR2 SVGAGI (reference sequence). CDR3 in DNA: TGTGTTAGCAGAGCGGGGGTTGAAACAGATACGCAGTATTTT. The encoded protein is CVSRAGVETDTQYF.

Here the CDR3 DNA reads TGTGCCAGCAGCTTACATATTCCGTCGGATACGCAGTATTTT. This translates into CASSLHIPSDTQYF. The rearrangement uses TRBV7-9 and TRBJ2-3; D is ambiguous. Trimming shortened V by 2 bases and J by 6 bases, and 12 bases separated the two germline ends. The V gene's germline CDR1 is SEHNR and CDR2 FQNEAQ (reference sequence). The CDR3 is made up of 14 amino acids.

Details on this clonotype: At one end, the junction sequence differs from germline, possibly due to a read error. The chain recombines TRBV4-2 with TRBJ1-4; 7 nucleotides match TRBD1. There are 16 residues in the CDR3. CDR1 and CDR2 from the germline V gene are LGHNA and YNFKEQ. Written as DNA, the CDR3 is TGTGTCAGCAGCCAGGCCCAGACAGGGCTTGATGAAAAACTGTTTTTT. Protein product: CVSSQAQTGLDEKLFF.

CDR3 nucleotides: TGTGCCAGCAGTTTACAGGGGGTCAATCAGCCCCAGCATTTT. Translating gives CASSLQGVNQPQHF. This chain uses TRBV12-3 or TRBV12-4 with TRBJ1-5; 7 nucleotides match TRBD1. Trimming cost V 2 bases and J 3 bases; bases outside gene matches: 1. The CDR3 has 14 residues.

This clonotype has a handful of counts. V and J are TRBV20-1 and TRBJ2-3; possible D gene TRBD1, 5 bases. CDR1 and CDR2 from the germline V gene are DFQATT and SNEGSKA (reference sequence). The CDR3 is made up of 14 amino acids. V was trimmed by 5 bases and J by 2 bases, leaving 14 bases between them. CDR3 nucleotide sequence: TGCAGTGCTTACGGGCAGGGAAACACAGATACGCAGTATTTT. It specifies CSAYGQGNTDTQYF.

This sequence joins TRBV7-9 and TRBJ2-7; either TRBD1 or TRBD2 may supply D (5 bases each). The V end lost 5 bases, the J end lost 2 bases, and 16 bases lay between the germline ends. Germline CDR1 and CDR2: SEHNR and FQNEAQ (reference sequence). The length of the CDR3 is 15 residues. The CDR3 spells CASSGDPLRPYEQYF. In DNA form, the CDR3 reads TGTGCCAGCAGCGGGGACCCTCTTCGCCCCTACGAGCAGTACTTC.

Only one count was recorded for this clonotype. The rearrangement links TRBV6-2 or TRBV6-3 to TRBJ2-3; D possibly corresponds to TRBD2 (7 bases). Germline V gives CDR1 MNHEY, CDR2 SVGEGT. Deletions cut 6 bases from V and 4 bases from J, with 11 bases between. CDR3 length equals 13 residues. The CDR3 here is CASRGGAPDTQYF. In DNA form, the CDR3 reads TGTGCCAGCAGAGGGGGGGCCCCAGATACGCAGTATTTT.

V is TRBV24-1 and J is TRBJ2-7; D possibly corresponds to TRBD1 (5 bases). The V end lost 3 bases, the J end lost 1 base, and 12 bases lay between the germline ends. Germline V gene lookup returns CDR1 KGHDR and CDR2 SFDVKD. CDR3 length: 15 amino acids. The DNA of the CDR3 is TGTGCCACCAGTGATCCGCAGGGCGAGTCCTACGAGCAGTACTTC. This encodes CATSDPQGESYEQYF.

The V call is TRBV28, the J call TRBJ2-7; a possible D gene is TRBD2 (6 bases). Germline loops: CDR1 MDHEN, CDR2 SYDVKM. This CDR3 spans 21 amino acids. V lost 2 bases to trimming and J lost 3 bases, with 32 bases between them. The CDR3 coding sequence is TGTGCCAGCAGTTTAGGAGGAGGGTACTCTTTTAGGCCCCAGGCCTTCTACGAGCAGTACTTC. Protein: CASSLGGGYSFRPQAFYEQYF.

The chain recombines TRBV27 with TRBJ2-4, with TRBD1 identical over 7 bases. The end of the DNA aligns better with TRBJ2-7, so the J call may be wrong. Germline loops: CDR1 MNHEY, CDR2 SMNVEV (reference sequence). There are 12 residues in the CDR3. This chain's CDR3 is CASRTGMDEQYF. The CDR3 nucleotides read TGTGCCAGCAGGACAGGGATGGACGAGCAGTACTTC.

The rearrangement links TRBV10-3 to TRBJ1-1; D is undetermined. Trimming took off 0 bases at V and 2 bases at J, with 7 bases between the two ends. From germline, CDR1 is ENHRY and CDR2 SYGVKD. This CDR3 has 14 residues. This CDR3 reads CAISESLGNTEAFF. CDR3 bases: TGTGCCATCAGTGAGTCGCTGGGAAACACTGAAGCTTTCTTT.

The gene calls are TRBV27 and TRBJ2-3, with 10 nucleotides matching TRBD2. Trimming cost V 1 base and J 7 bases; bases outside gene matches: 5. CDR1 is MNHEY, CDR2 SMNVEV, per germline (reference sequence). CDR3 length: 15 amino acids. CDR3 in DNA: TGTGCCAGCAGTTTATGTATAGCGGGGGGTAATACGCAGTATTTT. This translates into CASSLCIAGGNTQYF.